The 19 T cell receptor beta chains listed next were all sequenced from one sample in a study of human T cells and chemical hapten exposure. TCRdb passed the RACE reads through MiXCR, listing each CDR3 protein once. The data hold just under 65,000 distinct CDR3 sequences, with about 10% observed a single time. Time point described: patch test 3, about 24 weeks after DPC sensitization. Specified treatment: therapeutic diphenylcyclopropenone sensitization with weekly scalp DPC. The material sequenced was whole blood, taken in connection with sensitization to the hapten diphenylcyclopropenone (DPC). These receptors originate from a woman younger than 45 with alopecia areata. Some clones in this sample may be carry-over from other donors' samples.

The sample holds a few counts of this clonotype. The chain recombines TRBV9 with TRBJ2-1, with 11 bases matching TRBD1. The length of the CDR3 is 16 residues. V lost 4 bases to trimming and J lost 6 bases; unmatched junction nucleotides: 9. The V gene's germline CDR1 is SGDLS and CDR2 YYNGEE. In nucleotides, the CDR3 is TGTGCCAGCAGCCCTGTAGGGACAGGGGGACGCAATGAGCAGTTCTTC. Residues: CASSPVGTGGRNEQFF. The entire variable domain, with the rest obtained from reference TRBV9 and TRBJ2-1, is as follows: DSGVTQTPKHLITATGQRVTLRCSPRSGDLSVYWYQQSLDQGLQFLIQYYNGEERAKGNILERFSAQQFPDLHSELNLSSLELGDSALYFCASSPVGTGGRNEQFFGPGTRLTVL.

This chain joins TRBV6-5 and TRBJ2-2, with D maybe TRBD1 (6 bases). V was trimmed by 5 bases and J by 7 bases, leaving 17 bases between them. Germline V gene lookup returns CDR1 MNHEY and CDR2 SVGAGI. This CDR3 contains 15 residues. The chain's CDR3 is CASSRRTAPGGELFF. CDR3 DNA: TGTGCCAGCAGTAGAAGGACAGCCCCAGGCGGGGAGCTGTTTTTT.

The chain has TRBV12-3 or TRBV12-4 and TRBJ2-7, with TRBD1 matching over 7 bases. Losses at the gene ends were 3 bases for V and 6 bases for J; bases not matched to a gene: 14. This CDR3 is 16 amino acids long. CDR3 sequence: CASSFSVGRQGLEQYF. The CDR3 DNA is TGTGCCAGCAGTTTTAGTGTGGGGAGACAGGGTCTCGAGCAGTACTTC.

The V call is TRBV9, the J call TRBJ2-3; perhaps TRBD2 as D (6 bases). This CDR3 spans 16 amino acids. Germline V lookup: CDR1 SGDLS, CDR2 YYNGEE. V was clipped by 4 bases and J by 1 base, with 16 bases between them. The CDR3 spells CASSPVSGGGTDTQYF. In nucleotides, the CDR3 is TGTGCCAGCAGCCCGGTTTCGGGCGGGGGCACAGATACGCAGTATTTT.

The chain is built from TRBV29-1 and TRBJ1-1, with TRBD1 matching 8 bases. The V and J ends lost 4 bases and 0 bases, in that order; junction bases with no gene match: 4. Germline CDR1 is SQVTM and CDR2 is ANQGSEA. This CDR3 contains 14 residues. CDR3 in amino acids: CSVGLRGLNTEAFF. CDR3 in DNA: TGCAGCGTTGGTCTCAGGGGGCTGAACACTGAAGCTTTCTTT.

This clonotype has more than one count but fewer than ten. This rearrangement joins TRBV5-3 to TRBJ2-5, with 7 bases identical to TRBD1. TRBV5-3 is an ORF for which the function is uncertain. Trimming took 8 bases from V and 4 from J; bases not matched to a gene: 5. This CDR3 comprises 12 residues. The CDR3 reads CARTGMIETQYF. CDR3 sequence (DNA): TGTGCCAGGACAGGGATGATAGAGACCCAGTACTTC.

The chain uses TRBV20-1 and TRBJ2-5; 9 bases map to TRBD2. Trimming cost V 6 bases and J 4 bases; bases outside gene matches: 18. CDR1 DFQATT and CDR2 SNEGSKA come from the germline V gene (reference sequence). This CDR3 is built from 17 residues. The CDR3 DNA reads TGCAGTGCGACGGGGGCGCGGGAGGGCCCATATGGAGAGACCCAGTACTTC. Translation gives CSATGAREGPYGETQYF.

There are a few counts of this clonotype. This chain links TRBV5-1 with TRBJ1-6; TRBD1 might be the D (5 bases). The CDR3 totals 16 residues. V dropped 4 bases and J dropped 10 bases, with 21 bases sitting between them. Germline CDR1 SGHRS, CDR2 YFSETQ. CDR3 protein: CASSPNRGQGHSPLHF. The CDR3 DNA reads TGCGCCAGCAGCCCGAACCGAGGACAAGGCCACTCACCCCTCCACTTT.

In this sample, this clonotype turned up a few times. The genes are TRBV10-3 and TRBJ2-1; the match to TRBD2 covers 15 bases. CDR1 and CDR2 (germline): ENHRY, SYGVKD. The trim removed 5 bases at V and 12 bases at J, leaving 8 bases unmatched. The CDR3 is 15 residues long. CDR3 amino acids: CAISPGLAGGMGQFF. The CDR3 coding sequence is TGTGCCATCAGTCCGGGACTAGCGGGAGGTATGGGGCAGTTCTTC.

The sample holds many counts of this clonotype. The chain carries TRBV4-3 and TRBJ2-3; 8 bases align to TRBD2. CDR1 is LGHNA, CDR2 YSLEER, per germline. V gave up 4 bases and J gave up 2 bases; unmatched junction bases: 8. The CDR3 has 16 amino acids. The CDR3 coding sequence is TGCGCCAGCAGCCTAGGAGCGGGGGAGACCACAGATACGCAGTATTTT. Translated, it gives CASSLGAGETTDTQYF.

The chain employs TRBV4-3 and TRBJ1-2; no clear D. Germline values: CDR1 LGHNA, CDR2 YSLEER. The CDR3 contains 13 residues. V was shortened by 0 bases and J by 8 bases, with 10 bases between the two germline ends. The CDR3 is CASSQDSGLGYTF. The CDR3 DNA reads TGCGCCAGCAGCCAAGATTCCGGGTTGGGCTACACCTTC.

This clonotype was seen many times. This chain joins TRBV10-3 and TRBJ1-1; 10 bases agree with TRBD1. Germline CDR1 is ENHRY and CDR2 is SYGVKD. The V and J ends lost 11 bases and 3 bases, in that order; junction bases with no gene match: 6. The CDR3 consists of 13 residues. CDR3 region: CASAGTGDTEAFF. The CDR3 DNA reads as TGTGCCTCCGCCGGGACAGGGGACACTGAAGCTTTCTTT.

There are many counts of this clonotype. This CDR3 is CASRSGLADTGELFF. The CDR3 DNA sequence: TGTGCCAGCAGAAGTGGACTAGCGGACACCGGGGAGCTGTTTTTT. The V gene is TRBV6-5, the J gene TRBJ2-2; 10 bases agree with TRBD2. The CDR3 runs to 15 residues. Germline V gene sequence: CDR1 MNHEY, CDR2 SVGAGI. V was clipped by 6 bases and J by 3 bases; unmatched bases: 4.

This clonotype has more than one count but fewer than ten. The V call is TRBV6-2 or TRBV6-3, the J call TRBJ1-5; maybe TRBD1 (6 bases). Germline CDR1 MNHEY, CDR2 SVGEGT. The CDR3 totals 13 residues. V dropped 6 bases and J dropped 5 bases, with 11 bases sitting between them. CDR3 coding DNA: TGTGCCAGCAGCAGAGGGGGGGATCAGCCCCAGCATTTT. It yields the protein CASSRGGDQPQHF.

The V and J genes are TRBV12-3 or TRBV12-4 and TRBJ2-3; tentatively, D is TRBD2 (7 bases). Deletions cut 6 bases from V and 5 bases from J, with 18 bases between. The CDR3 loop spans 15 amino acids. CDR3 sequence: CASSTLRGAGDTQYF. CDR3 bases: TGTGCCAGCAGCACCCTCCGGGGGGCTGGAGATACGCAGTATTTT.

The V and J genes are TRBV3-1 and TRBJ1-1; D is unclear. V lost 1 base to trimming and J lost 11 bases, with 8 bases between them. CDR1 is LGHDT and CDR2 is YNNKEL in the germline V gene (reference sequence). This CDR3 spans 11 amino acids. CDR3 in amino acids: CASSQGRWAFF. DNA of the CDR3: TGTGCCAGCAGCCAAGGGAGGTGGGCTTTCTTT.

This clonotype showed up many times. The genes are TRBV7-9 and TRBJ1-5, with a possible D match to TRBD1 (6 bases). Trimming took 5 bases from V and 6 from J, leaving 11 bases between them. This CDR3 comprises 13 residues. Germline loops: CDR1 SEHNR, CDR2 FQNEAQ (reference sequence). CDR3 loop: CASSPETGQPQHF. The CDR3 DNA sequence: TGTGCCAGCAGCCCGGAGACAGGTCAGCCCCAGCATTTT.

V and J are TRBV20-1 and TRBJ1-2; 7 bases are a match to TRBD1. V dropped 5 bases and J dropped 8; count of bases not matched to a gene: 8. The CDR3 spans 12 residues. CDR1 and CDR2 (germline): DFQATT, SNEGSKA (reference sequence). The CDR3 DNA sequence: TGCAGTGCTTACGACAGGGAAGCGGGCTACACCTTC. Translated, it gives CSAYDREAGYTF.

The chain has TRBV4-3 and TRBJ1-5; D possibly corresponds to TRBD1 (6 bases). Trimming shortened V by 0 bases and J by 0 bases, and 15 bases separated the two germline ends. The CDR3 contains 18 residues. Germline V gene sequence: CDR1 LGHNA, CDR2 YSLEER. The CDR3 reads CASSQERTASTSNQPQHF. CDR3 DNA: TGCGCCAGCAGCCAAGAAAGGACAGCCTCTACTAGCAATCAGCCCCAGCATTTT.